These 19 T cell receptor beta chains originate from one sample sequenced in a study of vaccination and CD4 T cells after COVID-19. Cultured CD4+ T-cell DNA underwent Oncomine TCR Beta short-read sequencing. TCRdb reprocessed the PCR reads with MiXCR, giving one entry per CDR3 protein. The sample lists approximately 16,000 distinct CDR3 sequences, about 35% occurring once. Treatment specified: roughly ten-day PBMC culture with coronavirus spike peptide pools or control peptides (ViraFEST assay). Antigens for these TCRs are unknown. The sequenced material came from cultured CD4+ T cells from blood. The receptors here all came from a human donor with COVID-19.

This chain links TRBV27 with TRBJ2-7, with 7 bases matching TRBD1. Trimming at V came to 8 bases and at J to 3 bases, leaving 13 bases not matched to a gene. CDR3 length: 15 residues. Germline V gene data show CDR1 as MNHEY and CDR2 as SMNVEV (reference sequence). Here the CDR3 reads CASRLGDRNIYEQYF. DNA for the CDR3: TGTGCCAGCCGCCTGGGGGACAGAAATATCTACGAGCAGTACTTC.

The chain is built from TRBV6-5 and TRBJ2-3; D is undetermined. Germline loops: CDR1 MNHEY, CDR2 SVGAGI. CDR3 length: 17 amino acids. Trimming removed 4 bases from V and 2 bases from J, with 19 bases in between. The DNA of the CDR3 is TGTGCCAGCAGTTGCCCTCTCCGCTTTGGACCCACAGATACGCAGTATTTT. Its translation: CASSCPLRFGPTDTQYF.

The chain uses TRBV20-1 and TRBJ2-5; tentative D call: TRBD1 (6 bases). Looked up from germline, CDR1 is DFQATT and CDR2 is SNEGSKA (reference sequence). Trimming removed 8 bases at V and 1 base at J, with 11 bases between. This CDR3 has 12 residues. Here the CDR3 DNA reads TGCAGTCCACAGGGCCGCCAAGAGACCCAGTACTTC. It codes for CSPQGRQETQYF.

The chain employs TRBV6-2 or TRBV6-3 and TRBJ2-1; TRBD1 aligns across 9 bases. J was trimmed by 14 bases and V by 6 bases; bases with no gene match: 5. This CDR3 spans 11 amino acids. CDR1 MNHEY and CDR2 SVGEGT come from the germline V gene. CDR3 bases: TGTGCCAGCAGGGACAGGGGCGCGAAGTTCTTC. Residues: CASRDRGAKFF.

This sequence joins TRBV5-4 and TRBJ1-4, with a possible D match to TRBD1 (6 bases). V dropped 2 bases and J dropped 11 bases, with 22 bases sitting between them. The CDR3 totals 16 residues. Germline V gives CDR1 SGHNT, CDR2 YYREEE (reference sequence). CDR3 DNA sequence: TGTGCCAGCAGCTTTGATTCAGGGGATCGAAGTCGGAAACTGTTTTTT. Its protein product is CASSFDSGDRSRKLFF.

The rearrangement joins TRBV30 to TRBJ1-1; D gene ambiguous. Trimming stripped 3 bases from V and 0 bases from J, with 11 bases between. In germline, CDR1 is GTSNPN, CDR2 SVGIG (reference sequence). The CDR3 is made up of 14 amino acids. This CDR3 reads CAWSPIGMNTEAFF. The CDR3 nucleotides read TGTGCCTGGAGCCCTATAGGAATGAACACTGAAGCTTTCTTT. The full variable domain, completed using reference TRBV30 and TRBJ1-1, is SQTIHQWPATLVQPVGSPLSLECTVEGTSNPNLYWYRQAAGRGLQLLFYSVGIGQISSEVPQNLSASRPQDRQFILSSKKLLLSDSGFYLCAWSPIGMNTEAFFGQGTRLTVV.

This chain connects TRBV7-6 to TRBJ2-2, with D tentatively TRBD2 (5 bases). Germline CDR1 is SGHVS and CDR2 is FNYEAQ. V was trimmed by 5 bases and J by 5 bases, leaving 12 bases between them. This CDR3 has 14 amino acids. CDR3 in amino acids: CASSGLDGTGELFF. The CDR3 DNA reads TGTGCCAGCAGCGGACTGGACGGGACCGGGGAGCTGTTTTTT.

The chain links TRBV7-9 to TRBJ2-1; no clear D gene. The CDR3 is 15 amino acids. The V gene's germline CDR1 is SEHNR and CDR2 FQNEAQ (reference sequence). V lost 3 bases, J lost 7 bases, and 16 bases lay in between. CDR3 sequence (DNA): TGTGCCAGCAGCTTGAGACTTCGATACGGGAATGAGCAGTTCTTC. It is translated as CASSLRLRYGNEQFF.

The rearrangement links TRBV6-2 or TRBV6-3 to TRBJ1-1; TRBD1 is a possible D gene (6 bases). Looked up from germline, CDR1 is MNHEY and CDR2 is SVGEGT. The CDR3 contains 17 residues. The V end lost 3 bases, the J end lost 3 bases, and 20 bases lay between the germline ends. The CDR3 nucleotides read TGTGCCAGCAGTTATGAGGTTCGGACAGCAATAGACACTGAAGCTTTCTTT. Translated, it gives CASSYEVRTAIDTEAFF.

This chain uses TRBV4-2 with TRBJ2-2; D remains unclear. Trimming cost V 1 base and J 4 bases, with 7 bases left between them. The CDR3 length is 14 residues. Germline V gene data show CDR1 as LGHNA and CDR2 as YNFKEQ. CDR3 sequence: CASSQGDGTGELFF. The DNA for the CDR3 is TGTGCCAGCAGCCAAGGTGATGGCACCGGGGAGCTGTTTTTT.

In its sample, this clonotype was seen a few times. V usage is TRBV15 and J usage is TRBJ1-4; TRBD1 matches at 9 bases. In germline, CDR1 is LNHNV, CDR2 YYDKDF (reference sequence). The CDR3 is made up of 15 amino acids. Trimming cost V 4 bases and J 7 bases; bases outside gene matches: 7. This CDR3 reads CATSTTTGGGEKLFF. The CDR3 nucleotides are TGTGCCACCAGCACAACGACAGGGGGAGGTGAAAAACTGTTTTTT.

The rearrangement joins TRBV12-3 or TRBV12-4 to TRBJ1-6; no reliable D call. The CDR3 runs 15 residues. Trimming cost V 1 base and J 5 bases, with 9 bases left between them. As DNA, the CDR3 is TGTGCCAGCAGTTTAGACCCCGGGGATAATTCACCCCTCCACTTT. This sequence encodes CASSLDPGDNSPLHF.

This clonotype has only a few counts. CDR3 residues: CASSFRTGTTALQYF. The CDR3 region has the DNA TGTGCCAGCAGTTTCAGGACAGGGACGACGGCGCTACAGTACTTC. The chain is built from TRBV28 and TRBJ2-7; 8 positions agree with TRBD1. Trimming took 3 bases from V and 10 from J; bases not matched to a gene: 14. Per the germline V gene, CDR1 is MDHEN and CDR2 is SYDVKM. This CDR3 is 15 amino acids long.

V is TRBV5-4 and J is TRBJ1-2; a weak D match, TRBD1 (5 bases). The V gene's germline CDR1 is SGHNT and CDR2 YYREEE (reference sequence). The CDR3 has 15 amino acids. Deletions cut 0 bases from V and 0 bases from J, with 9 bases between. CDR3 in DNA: TGTGCCAGCAGCTTGGAGGGGTACCCTAACTATGGCTACACCTTC. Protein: CASSLEGYPNYGYTF.

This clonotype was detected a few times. CDR3 sequence (DNA): TGCAGTGCTACCGGGACAGGGAGGAACGAGCAGTACTTC. Amino acids: CSATGTGRNEQYF. J is TRBJ2-7 and V is TRBV20-1, with 9 bases that match TRBD1. V shed 4 bases and J 5 bases; nucleotides not matched to a gene: 6. Looked up from germline, CDR1 is DFQATT and CDR2 is SNEGSKA (reference sequence). The length of the CDR3 is 13 residues.

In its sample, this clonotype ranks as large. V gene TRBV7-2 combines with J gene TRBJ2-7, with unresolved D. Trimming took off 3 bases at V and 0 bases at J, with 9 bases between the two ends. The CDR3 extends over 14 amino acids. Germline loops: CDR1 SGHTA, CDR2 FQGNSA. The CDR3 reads CASSFGSSSYEQYF. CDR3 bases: TGTGCCAGCAGCTTCGGCAGTAGCTCCTACGAGCAGTACTTC.

CDR3 in amino acids: CASSFGGLEETQYF. For the CDR3, the DNA is TGTGCCAGCAGTTTTGGAGGACTAGAAGAGACCCAGTACTTC. The V gene is TRBV28, the J gene TRBJ2-5; TRBD2 matches at 7 bases. The V gene's germline CDR1 is MDHEN and CDR2 SYDVKM. The CDR3 consists of 14 residues. J lost 3 bases, V lost 3 bases, and 4 bases had no gene match.

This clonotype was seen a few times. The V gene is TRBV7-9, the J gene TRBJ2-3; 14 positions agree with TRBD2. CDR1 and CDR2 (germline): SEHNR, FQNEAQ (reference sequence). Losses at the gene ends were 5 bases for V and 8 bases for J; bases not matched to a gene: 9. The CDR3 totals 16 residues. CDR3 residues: CASSPRTSGGQGTQYF. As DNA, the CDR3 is TGTGCCAGCAGCCCCCGGACTAGCGGGGGGCAGGGTACGCAGTATTTT. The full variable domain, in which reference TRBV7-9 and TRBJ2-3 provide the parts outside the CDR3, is DTGVSQNPRHKITKRGQNVTFRCDPISEHNRLYWYRQTLGQGPEFLTYFQNEAQLEKSRLLSDRFSAERPKGSFSTLEIQRTEQGDSAMYLCASSPRTSGGQGTQYFGPGTRLTVL.

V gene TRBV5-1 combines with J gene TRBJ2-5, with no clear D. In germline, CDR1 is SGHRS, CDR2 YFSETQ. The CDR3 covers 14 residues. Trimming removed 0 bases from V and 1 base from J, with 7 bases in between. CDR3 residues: CASSLGHSQETQYF. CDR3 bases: TGCGCCAGCAGCTTGGGACACTCCCAAGAGACCCAGTACTTC. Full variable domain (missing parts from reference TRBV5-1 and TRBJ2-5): KAGVTQTPRYLIKTRGQQVTLSCSPISGHRSVSWYQQTPGQGLQFLFEYFSETQRNKGNFPGRFSGRQFSNSRSEMNVSTLELGDSALYLCASSLGHSQETQYFGPGTRLLVL.